This TCR beta chain was documented in a study of T cells expressing NK-cell markers. Study at large: TCR beta repertoires came from sorted CD3+CD56+NKG2C+, CD3+CD56+NKG2C- and CD3+CD56-NKG2C+ T cells.

From germline, CDR1 is SGHVS and CDR2 FNYEAQ. The CDR3 sequence is 16 residues long. TCRdb reanalyzed the 5' RACE reads and collapses them to one entry per CDR3 protein, without DNA. The table gives some 150,000 distinct CDR3 sequences; the top ten clones make up around 12% of it. The specimen was blood T cells: a sorted CD56 or NKG2C T cell subset, CD4+ or CD8+ T cells, or bulk PBMC T cells (not recorded which). This receptor was identified in a man between 18 and 29 years old in good health. The chain recombines TRBV7-6 with TRBJ2-1; absent DNA, TCRdb's TRBD1 call cannot be checked. The CDR3 sequence: CASSLDGEGGNNEQFF.